The 8 T cell receptor beta chains below were found in one sample sequenced in a study of blood T cell repertoires in COVID-19. The protocol was immunoSEQ multiplex PCR, while the TCRdb copy is restricted to in-frame clones and leaves out a portion. The sample records over 300,000 clones, 85% to 90% being singletons. Sample: peripheral blood. These TCRs come from a man aged 18 to 35 with active or convalescent COVID-19.

The CDR3 coding sequence is TGTGCCAGCAGTTACACCACAGGGGCCAGCTCACCCCTCCACTTT. This sequence encodes CASSYTTGASSPLHF. The chain carries TRBV6-2 or TRBV6-3 and TRBJ1-6; 7 positions match TRBD1. Germline values: CDR1 MNHEY, CDR2 SVGEGT. The CDR3 sequence is 15 residues long. The V segment lost 2 bases and the J segment 10 bases; nucleotides outside the gene matches: 8.

The J gene is TRBJ2-3, the V gene TRBV9, with 7 nucleotides matching TRBD2. Unmatched junction bases numbered 14, after V lost 4 bases and J lost 0 bases. The CDR3 has 18 amino acids. Germline V gene data show CDR1 as SGDLS and CDR2 as YYNGEE. The CDR3 loop is CASSPRRASGKSTDTQYF. The DNA of the CDR3 is TGTGCCAGCAGCCCCCGCAGGGCTAGCGGAAAGAGCACAGATACGCAGTATTTT.

The gene calls are TRBV6-5 and TRBJ2-7, with D possibly matching TRBD2 (6 bases). Trimming stripped 5 bases from V and 1 base from J, with 15 bases between. The CDR3 covers 15 residues. The germline gives CDR1 MNHEY, CDR2 SVGAGI. Here the CDR3 reads CASSPPLAGSYEQYF. DNA for the CDR3: TGTGCCAGCAGTCCACCCTTGGCGGGGTCCTACGAGCAGTACTTC.

This clone was observed once. The CDR3 DNA reads TGTGCCAGCAGCCAATTTAGCGGGAGGGCGGCCGGGGAGCTGTTTTTT. It codes for CASSQFSGRAAGELFF. This chain joins TRBV11-1 and TRBJ2-2; 11 bases agree with TRBD2. Trimming removed 5 bases from V and 6 bases from J; junction bases left unmatched: 8. The CDR3 contains 16 residues. CDR1 and CDR2 from the germline V gene are SGHAT and FQDESV (reference sequence).

The count of this clone is one. The chain joins TRBV29-1 to TRBJ1-1; D is unresolved. This CDR3 contains 11 residues. V lost 7 bases, J lost 0 bases, and 6 bases lay in between. Germline CDR1 is SQVTM and CDR2 is ANQGSEA. For the CDR3, the DNA is TGCAGCGCCCAGATGAACACTGAAGCTTTCTTT. Its protein is CSAQMNTEAFF.

The rearrangement uses TRBV5-6 and TRBJ2-1; 9 nucleotides line up with TRBD1. This CDR3 contains 14 residues. The V gene's germline CDR1 is SGHDT and CDR2 YYEEEE. Unmatched junction bases numbered 9, after V lost 2 bases and J lost 12 bases. CDR3 protein: CASSLPGTGTGQFF. CDR3 bases: TGTGCCAGCAGCTTACCCGGGACAGGGACGGGGCAGTTCTTC.

The chain couples TRBV29-1 to TRBJ2-1; 7 bases are a match to TRBD1. Per germline, CDR1 SQVTM and CDR2 ANQGSEA. Trimming cost V 7 bases and J 3 bases; bases outside gene matches: 3. The CDR3 runs to 12 residues. CDR3 sequence reads: CSGRDSYNEQFF. CDR3 in DNA: TGCAGCGGACGGGACAGCTACAATGAGCAGTTCTTC.

The rearrangement uses TRBV3-1 (or the pseudogene TRBV3-2) and TRBJ1-3, with D possibly matching TRBD1 (5 bases). This CDR3 is built from 16 residues. V was cut by 3 bases and J by 3 bases, with 15 bases left in between. CDR1 LGHDT and CDR2 YNNKEL come from the germline V gene (reference sequence). The CDR3 spells CASSQGRVEYGNTIYF. CDR3 in DNA: TGTGCCAGCAGCCAGGGCAGGGTGGAATATGGAAACACCATATATTTT.